This entry lists 2 T cell receptor beta chains sequenced from one sample in a study of blood T cell repertoires in COVID-19. Here immunoSEQ multiplex PCR was the method, and the copy in TCRdb shows in-frame clones only, minus some. Among 110,000 or so clones listed, over 75% were seen once. Sequenced material: peripheral blood. These receptors were taken from a man between 45 and 60 years old with acute or convalescent COVID-19.

V usage is TRBV5-4 and J usage is TRBJ2-3, with 10 positions matching TRBD2. This CDR3 has 15 amino acids. The germline gives CDR1 SGHNT, CDR2 YYREEE (reference sequence). V lost 5 bases and J lost 3; bases outside the gene matches: 6. CDR3 DNA: TGTGCCAGCAGTGCAACTAGCGGGAAAACAGATACGCAGTATTTT. Translating gives CASSATSGKTDTQYF.

The chain recombines TRBV19 with TRBJ1-5; weak D call: TRBD1 (5 bases). The length of the CDR3 is 15 residues. Trimming removed 3 bases at V and 0 bases at J, with 9 bases between. CDR1 is LNHDA, CDR2 SQIVND, per germline (reference sequence). Here the CDR3 reads CASSIWGVSNQPQHF. DNA of the CDR3: TGTGCCAGTAGTATCTGGGGGGTTAGCAATCAGCCCCAGCATTTT.